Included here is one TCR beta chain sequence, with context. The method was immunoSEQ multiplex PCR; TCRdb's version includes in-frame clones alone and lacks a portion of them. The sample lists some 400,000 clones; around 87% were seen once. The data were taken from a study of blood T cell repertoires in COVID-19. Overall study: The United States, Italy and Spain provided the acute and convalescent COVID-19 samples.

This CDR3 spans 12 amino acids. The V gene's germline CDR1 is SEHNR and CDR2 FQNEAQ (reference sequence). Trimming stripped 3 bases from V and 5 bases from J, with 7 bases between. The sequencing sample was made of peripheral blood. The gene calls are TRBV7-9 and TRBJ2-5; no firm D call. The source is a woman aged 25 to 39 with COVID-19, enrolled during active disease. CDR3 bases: TGTGCCAGCAGCTTTAACCGGGAGACCCAGTACTTC. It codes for CASSFNRETQYF. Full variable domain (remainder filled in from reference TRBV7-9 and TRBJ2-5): DTGVSQNPRHKITKRGQNVTFRCDPISEHNRLYWYRQTLGQGPEFLTYFQNEAQLEKSRLLSDRFSAERPKGSFSTLEIQRTEQGDSAMYLCASSFNRETQYFGPGTRLLVL.